This TCR beta chain stems from a study of neoadjuvant nivolumab and ipilimumab in lung cancer. In regard to this clone: Its antigen is not known.

Study-level results: From pretherapy to surgery, tumor richness and clonality rose with dual therapy.

Profiled with immunoSEQ multiplex PCR; TCRdb holds only in-frame clones, not every one. The sample shows about 8,000 clones, about nine tenths of them seen only once. This clonotype was sampled from an adult with non-small cell lung cancer. Some clones in this sample may be carry-over from other donors' samples. The input for sequencing was tumor tissue, taken after neoadjuvant nivolumab, alone or with ipilimumab, at or shortly before surgery.

CDR3 DNA: TGCGCCAGCAGCTCCACCGGGACTAGTACGGTGACCCAGTACTTC. Amino acids: CASSSTGTSTVTQYF. This chain joins TRBV5-1 and TRBJ2-5; TRBD2 aligns across 8 bases. The ends lost 3 bases at V and 7 bases at J; junction bases unmatched: 11. This CDR3 has 15 amino acids. Looked up from germline, CDR1 is SGHRS and CDR2 is YFSETQ.